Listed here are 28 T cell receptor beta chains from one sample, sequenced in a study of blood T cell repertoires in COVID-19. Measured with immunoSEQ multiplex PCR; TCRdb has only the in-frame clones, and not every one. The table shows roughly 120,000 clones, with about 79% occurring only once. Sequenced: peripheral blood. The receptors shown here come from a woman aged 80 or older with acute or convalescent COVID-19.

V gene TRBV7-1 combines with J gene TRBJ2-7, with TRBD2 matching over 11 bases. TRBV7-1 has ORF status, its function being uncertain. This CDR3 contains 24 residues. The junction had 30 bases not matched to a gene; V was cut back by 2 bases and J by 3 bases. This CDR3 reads CASSSYQWRGGRELQGLADYEQYF. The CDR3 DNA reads TGTGCCAGCAGCTCATACCAATGGAGGGGGGGCAGGGAGCTCCAGGGACTAGCGGACTACGAGCAGTACTTC.

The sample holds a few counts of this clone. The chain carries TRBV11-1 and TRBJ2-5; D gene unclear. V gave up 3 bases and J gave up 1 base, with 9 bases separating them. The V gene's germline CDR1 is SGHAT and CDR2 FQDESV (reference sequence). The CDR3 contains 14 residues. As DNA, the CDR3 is TGTGCCAGCAGCTTCGGTGAAAGCCAAGAGACCCAGTACTTC. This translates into CASSFGESQETQYF.

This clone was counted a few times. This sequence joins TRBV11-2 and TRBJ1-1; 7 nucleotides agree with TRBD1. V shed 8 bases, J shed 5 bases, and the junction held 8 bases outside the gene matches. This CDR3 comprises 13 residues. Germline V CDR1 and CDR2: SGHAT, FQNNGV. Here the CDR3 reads CASGNQGGTEAFF. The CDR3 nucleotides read TGTGCCAGCGGAAATCAGGGGGGAACTGAAGCTTTCTTT.

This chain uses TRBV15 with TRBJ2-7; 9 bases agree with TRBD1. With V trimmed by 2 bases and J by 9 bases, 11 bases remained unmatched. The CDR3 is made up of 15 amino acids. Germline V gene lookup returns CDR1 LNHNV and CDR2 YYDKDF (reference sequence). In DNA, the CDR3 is TGTGCCACCAGCAGAAACCGGGACAGGGCGTTTGGGCAGTACTTC. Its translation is CATSRNRDRAFGQYF.

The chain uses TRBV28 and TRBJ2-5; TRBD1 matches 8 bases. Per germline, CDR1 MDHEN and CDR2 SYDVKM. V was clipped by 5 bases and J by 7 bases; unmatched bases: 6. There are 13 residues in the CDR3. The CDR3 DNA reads TGTGCCAGCAGTCCCGGACAGGGCGGGACCCAGTACTTC. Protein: CASSPGQGGTQYF. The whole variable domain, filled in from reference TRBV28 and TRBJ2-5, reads DVKVTQSSRYLVKRTGEKVFLECVQDMDHENMFWYRQDPGLGLRLIYFSYDVKMKEKGDIPEGYSVSREKKERFSLILESASTNQTSMYLCASSPGQGGTQYFGPGTRLLVL.

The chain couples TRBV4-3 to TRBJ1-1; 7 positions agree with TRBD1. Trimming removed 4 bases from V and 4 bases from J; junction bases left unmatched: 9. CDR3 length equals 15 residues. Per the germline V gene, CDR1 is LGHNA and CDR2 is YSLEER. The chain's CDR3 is CASSPATGRVTEAFF. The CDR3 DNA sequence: TGCGCCAGCAGCCCCGCGACAGGGCGGGTCACTGAAGCTTTCTTT.

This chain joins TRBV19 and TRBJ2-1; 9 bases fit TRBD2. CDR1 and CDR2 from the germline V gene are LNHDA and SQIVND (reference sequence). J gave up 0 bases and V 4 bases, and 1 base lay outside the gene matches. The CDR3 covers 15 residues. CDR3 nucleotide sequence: TGTGCCAGTAGTACTAGCGGGAACTCCTACAATGAGCAGTTCTTC. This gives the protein CASSTSGNSYNEQFF.

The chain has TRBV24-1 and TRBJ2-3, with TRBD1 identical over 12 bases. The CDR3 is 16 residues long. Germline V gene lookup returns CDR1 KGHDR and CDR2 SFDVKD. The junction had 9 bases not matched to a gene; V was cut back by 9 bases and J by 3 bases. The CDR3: CATSGTGQGATDTQYF. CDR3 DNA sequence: TGTGCCACCTCCGGAACGGGACAGGGGGCGACAGATACGCAGTATTTT.

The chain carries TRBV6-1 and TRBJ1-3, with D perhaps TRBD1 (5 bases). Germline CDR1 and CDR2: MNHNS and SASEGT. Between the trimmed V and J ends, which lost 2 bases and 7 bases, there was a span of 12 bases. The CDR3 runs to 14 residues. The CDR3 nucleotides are TGTGCCAGCAGTGAATGGGGACTCCAGAACACCATATATTTT. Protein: CASSEWGLQNTIYF.

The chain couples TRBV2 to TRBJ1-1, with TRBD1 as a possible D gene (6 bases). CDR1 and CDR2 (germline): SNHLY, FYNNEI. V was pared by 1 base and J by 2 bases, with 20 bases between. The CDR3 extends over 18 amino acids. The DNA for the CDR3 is TGTGCCAGCAGTGAAGATCGGGACGCAGGGGTGGTTAACACTGAAGCTTTCTTT. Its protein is CASSEDRDAGVVNTEAFF.

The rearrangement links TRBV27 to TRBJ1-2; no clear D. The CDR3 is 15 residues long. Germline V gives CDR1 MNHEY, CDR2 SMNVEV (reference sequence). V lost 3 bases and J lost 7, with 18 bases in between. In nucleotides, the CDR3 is TGTGCCAGCAGTTTGTACCCGACTGAAATGGGTGGCTACACCTTC. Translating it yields CASSLYPTEMGGYTF.

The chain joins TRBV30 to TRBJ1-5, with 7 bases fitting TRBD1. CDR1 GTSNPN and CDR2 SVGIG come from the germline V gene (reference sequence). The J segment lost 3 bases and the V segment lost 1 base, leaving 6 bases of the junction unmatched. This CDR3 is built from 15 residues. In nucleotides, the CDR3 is TGTGCCTGGAGTGAACTAGGACAGGACAATCAGCCCCAGCATTTT. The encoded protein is CAWSELGQDNQPQHF.

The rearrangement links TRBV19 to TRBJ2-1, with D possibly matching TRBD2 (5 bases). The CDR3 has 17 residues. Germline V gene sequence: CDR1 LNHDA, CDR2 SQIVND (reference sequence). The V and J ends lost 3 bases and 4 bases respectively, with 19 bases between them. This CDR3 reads CASSIPTSGLGYNEQFF. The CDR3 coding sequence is TGTGCCAGTAGTATCCCAACAAGCGGCCTTGGGTACAATGAGCAGTTCTTC.

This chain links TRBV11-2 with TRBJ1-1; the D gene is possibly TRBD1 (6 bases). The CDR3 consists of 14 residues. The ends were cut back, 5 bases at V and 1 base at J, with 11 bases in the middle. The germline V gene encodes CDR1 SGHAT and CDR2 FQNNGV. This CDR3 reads CASSKGDANTEAFF. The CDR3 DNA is TGTGCCAGCAGCAAGGGGGACGCGAACACTGAAGCTTTCTTT.

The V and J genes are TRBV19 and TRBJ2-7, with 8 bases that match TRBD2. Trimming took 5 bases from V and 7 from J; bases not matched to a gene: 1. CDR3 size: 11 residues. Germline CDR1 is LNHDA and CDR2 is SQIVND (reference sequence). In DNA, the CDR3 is TGTGCCAGTAGTCAGCGGGAGGAGCAGTACTTC. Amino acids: CASSQREEQYF.

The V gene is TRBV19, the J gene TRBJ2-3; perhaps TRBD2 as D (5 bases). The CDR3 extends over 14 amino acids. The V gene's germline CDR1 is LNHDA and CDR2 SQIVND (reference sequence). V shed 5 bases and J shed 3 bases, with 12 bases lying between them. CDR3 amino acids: CASSPRGVTDTQYF. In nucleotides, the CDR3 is TGTGCCAGTAGTCCTCGGGGAGTAACAGATACGCAGTATTTT.

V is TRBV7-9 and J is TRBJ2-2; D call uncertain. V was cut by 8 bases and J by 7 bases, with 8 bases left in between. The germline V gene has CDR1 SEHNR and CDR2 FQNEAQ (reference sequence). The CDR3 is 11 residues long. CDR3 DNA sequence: TGTGCCAGCCGAGGTGTCGGGGAGCTGTTTTTT. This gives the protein CASRGVGELFF.

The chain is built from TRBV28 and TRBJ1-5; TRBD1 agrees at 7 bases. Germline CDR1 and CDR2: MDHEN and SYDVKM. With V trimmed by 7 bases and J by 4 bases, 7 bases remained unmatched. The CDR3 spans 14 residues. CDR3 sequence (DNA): TGTGCCAGCACCCGGGGACAGCAAAATCAGCCCCAGCATTTT. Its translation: CASTRGQQNQPQHF.

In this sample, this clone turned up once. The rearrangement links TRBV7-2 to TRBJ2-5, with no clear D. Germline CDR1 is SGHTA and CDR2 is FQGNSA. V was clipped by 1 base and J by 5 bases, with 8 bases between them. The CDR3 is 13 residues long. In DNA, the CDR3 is TGTGCCAGCAGCTTAGGACGGCGGGAGACCCAGTACTTC. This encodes CASSLGRRETQYF.

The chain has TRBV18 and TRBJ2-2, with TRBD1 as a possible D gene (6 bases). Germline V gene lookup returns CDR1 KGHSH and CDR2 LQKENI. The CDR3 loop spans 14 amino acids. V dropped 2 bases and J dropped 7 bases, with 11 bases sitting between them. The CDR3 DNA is TGTGCCAGCTCACCATCACAGGGTGTCGGGGAGCTGTTTTTT. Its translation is CASSPSQGVGELFF. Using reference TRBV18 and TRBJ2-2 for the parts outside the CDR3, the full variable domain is NAGVMQNPRHLVRRRGQEARLRCSPMKGHSHVYWYRQLPEEGLKFMVYLQKENIIDESGMPKERFSAEFPKEGPSILRIQQVVRGDSAAYFCASSPSQGVGELFFGEGSRLTVL.

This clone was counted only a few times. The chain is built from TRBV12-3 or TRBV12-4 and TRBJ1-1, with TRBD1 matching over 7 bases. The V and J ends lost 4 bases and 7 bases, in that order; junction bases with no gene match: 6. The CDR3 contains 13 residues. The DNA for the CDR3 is TGTGCCAGCAGTTCGGGGACAGTATTTGAAGCTTTCTTT. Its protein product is CASSSGTVFEAFF.

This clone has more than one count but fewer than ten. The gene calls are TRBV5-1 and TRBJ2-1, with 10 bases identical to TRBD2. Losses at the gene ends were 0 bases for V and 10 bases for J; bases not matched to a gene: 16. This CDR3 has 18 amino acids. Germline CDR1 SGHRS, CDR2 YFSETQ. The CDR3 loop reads CASSLVLAGRPPPEEQFF. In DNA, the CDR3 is TGCGCCAGCAGCTTGGTACTAGCGGGGAGGCCCCCTCCGGAAGAGCAGTTCTTC.

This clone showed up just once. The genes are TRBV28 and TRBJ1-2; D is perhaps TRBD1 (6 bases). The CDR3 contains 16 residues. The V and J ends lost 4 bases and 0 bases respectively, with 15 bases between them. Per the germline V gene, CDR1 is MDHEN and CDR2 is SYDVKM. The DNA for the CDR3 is TGTGCCAGCAGTTCCGGGACACCTTTCACTAACTATGGCTACACCTTC. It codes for CASSSGTPFTNYGYTF.

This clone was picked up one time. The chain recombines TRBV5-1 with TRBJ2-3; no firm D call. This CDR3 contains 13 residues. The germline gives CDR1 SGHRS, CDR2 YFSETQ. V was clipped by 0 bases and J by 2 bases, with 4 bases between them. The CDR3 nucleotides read TGCGCCAGCAGCTTGGGACTCACAGATACGCAGTATTTT. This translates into CASSLGLTDTQYF.

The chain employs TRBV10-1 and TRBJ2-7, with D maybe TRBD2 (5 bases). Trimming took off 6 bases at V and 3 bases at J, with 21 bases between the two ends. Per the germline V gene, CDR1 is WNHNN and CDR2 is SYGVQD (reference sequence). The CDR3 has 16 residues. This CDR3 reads CASSLRNRGALYEQYF. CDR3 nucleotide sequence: TGCGCCAGCAGCCTAAGAAACCGGGGAGCACTCTACGAGCAGTACTTC.

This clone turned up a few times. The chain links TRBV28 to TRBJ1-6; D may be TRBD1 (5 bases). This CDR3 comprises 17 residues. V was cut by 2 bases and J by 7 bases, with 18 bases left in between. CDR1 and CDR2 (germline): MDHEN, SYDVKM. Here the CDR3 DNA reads TGTGCCAGCAGTTTAGGGGGGGGAAGACTCCGGAATTCACCCCTCCACTTT. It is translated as CASSLGGGRLRNSPLHF.

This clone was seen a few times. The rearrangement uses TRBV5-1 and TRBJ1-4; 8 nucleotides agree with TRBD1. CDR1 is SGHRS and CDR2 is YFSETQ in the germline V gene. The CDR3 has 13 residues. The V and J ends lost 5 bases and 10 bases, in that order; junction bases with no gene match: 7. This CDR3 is CASSPGQGGKLFF. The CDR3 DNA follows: TGCGCCAGCAGTCCAGGACAGGGAGGAAAACTGTTTTTT.

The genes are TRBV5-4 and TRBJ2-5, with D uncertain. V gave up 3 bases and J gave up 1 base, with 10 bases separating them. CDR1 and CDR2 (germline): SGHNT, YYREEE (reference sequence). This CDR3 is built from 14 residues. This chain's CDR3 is CASSSSGFQETQYF. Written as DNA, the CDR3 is TGTGCCAGCAGCTCATCAGGATTCCAAGAGACCCAGTACTTC.